The 32 T cell receptor beta chains below all came from one sample that was sequenced in a study of OX40 agonist ivuxolimab in advanced cancers. Only in-frame clones appear in the TCRdb table, and some are missing; sequencing was by immunoSEQ multiplex PCR. The sample lists about 50,000 clones; roughly four fifths were seen once. Sequenced material: CD4+ or CD8+ T cells sorted from blood, taken in a trial of the OX40 agonist ivuxolimab. All receptors come from an adult with an advanced solid tumor such as melanoma, head and neck, liver or kidney cancer.

The V call is TRBV7-3, the J call TRBJ2-7; no definite D call. Trimming pared 0 bases from V and 4 bases from J, leaving 4 bases between. The CDR3 totals 12 residues. Germline loops: CDR1 SGHTA, CDR2 FQGTGA. The chain's CDR3 is CASSLTRYEQYF. Written as DNA, the CDR3 is TGTGCCAGCAGCTTAACGCGGTACGAGCAGTACTTC. Variable domain in full (rest from reference TRBV7-3 and TRBJ2-7): GAGVSQTPSNKVTEKGKYVELRCDPISGHTALYWYRQSLGQGPEFLIYFQGTGAADDSGLPNDRFFAVRPEGSVSTLKIQRTERGDSAVYLCASSLTRYEQYFGPGTRLTVT.

The chain employs TRBV28 and TRBJ2-3, with D unclear. CDR1 and CDR2 from the germline V gene are MDHEN and SYDVKM. Trimming took off 6 bases at V and 4 bases at J, with 8 bases between the two ends. The CDR3 is 12 amino acids. CDR3 residues: CASSMAADTQYF. CDR3 nucleotides: TGTGCCAGCAGCATGGCAGCAGATACGCAGTATTTT.

The rearrangement links TRBV11-1 to TRBJ2-7; TRBD1 is a possible D gene (6 bases). The CDR3 covers 16 residues. Per the germline V gene, CDR1 is SGHAT and CDR2 is FQDESV (reference sequence). The germline V and J ends were trimmed by 8 bases and 2 bases, with 22 bases remaining between them. In DNA, the CDR3 is TGTGCCAGCCGGAGCAGGGGTCGATCTTTACCCTACGAGCAGTACTTC. It is translated as CASRSRGRSLPYEQYF.

The J gene is TRBJ2-3, the V gene TRBV29-1; D not resolved. The CDR3 loop spans 12 amino acids. The germline CDR1 and CDR2 sequences are SQVTM and ANQGSEA. V was shortened by 3 bases and J by 2 bases, with 6 bases between the two germline ends. The DNA of the CDR3 is TGCAGCGTTGACACCGACACAGATACGCAGTATTTT. Translating gives CSVDTDTDTQYF.

This sequence joins TRBV11-3 and TRBJ2-1; 9 bases match TRBD2. The germline V gene encodes CDR1 SGHNT and CDR2 YENEEA. The trim removed 1 base at V and 4 bases at J, leaving 2 bases unmatched. The CDR3 consists of 15 residues. The CDR3 loop is CASSLVAGAYNEQFF. CDR3 in DNA: TGTGCCAGCAGCTTAGTAGCGGGGGCTTACAATGAGCAGTTCTTC. Full variable domain (remainder filled in from reference TRBV11-3 and TRBJ2-1): EAGVVQSPRYKIIEKKQPVAFWCNPISGHNTLYWYLQNLGQGPELLIRYENEEAVDDSQLPKDRFSAERLKGVDSTLKIQPAELGDSAVYLCASSLVAGAYNEQFFGPGTRLTVL.

J is TRBJ1-2 and V is TRBV5-1; 8 bases are shared with TRBD1. CDR1 is SGHRS and CDR2 is YFSETQ in the germline V gene. V shed 0 bases and J 2 bases; nucleotides not matched to a gene: 9. The CDR3 loop spans 17 amino acids. In DNA form, the CDR3 reads TGCGCCAGCAGCTTGGGGCAGGGGGCGCGGGGAAACTATGGCTACACCTTC. It encodes CASSLGQGARGNYGYTF.

The chain links TRBV9 to TRBJ1-2; D gene ambiguous. The CDR3 length is 12 residues. Germline assignment: CDR1 SGDLS and CDR2 YYNGEE. Deletions cut 3 bases from V and 1 base from J, with 4 bases between. CDR3 DNA: TGTGCCAGCAGCGGGAATAACTATGGCTACACCTTC. It is translated as CASSGNNYGYTF.

The chain employs TRBV5-6 and TRBJ2-7, with D possibly matching TRBD2 (6 bases). The CDR3 loop spans 13 amino acids. CDR1 and CDR2 from the germline V gene are SGHDT and YYEEEE. Trimming removed 6 bases from V and 3 bases from J, with 13 bases in between. CDR3 nucleotide sequence: TGTGCCAGCAAACCGGGAGCAAACTACGAGCAGTACTTC. Its translation is CASKPGANYEQYF. Complete variable domain (other parts from reference TRBV5-6 and TRBJ2-7): DAGVTQSPTHLIKTRGQQVTLRCSPKSGHDTVSWYQQALGQGPQFIFQYYEEEERQRGNFPDRFSGHQFPNYSSELNVNALLLGDSALYLCASKPGANYEQYFGPGTRLTVT.

CDR3 bases: TGCGCCAGCAGCCAAGAGAGCTCGGGGGACTCCTACAATGAGCAGTTCTTC. This sequence encodes CASSQESSGDSYNEQFF. The chain combines TRBV4-3 with TRBJ2-1, with D perhaps matching TRBD2 (6 bases). CDR1 and CDR2 (germline): LGHNA, YSLEER. V lost 0 bases and J lost 0, with 12 bases in between. The CDR3 length is 17 residues.

The rearrangement joins TRBV7-2 to TRBJ2-3; D ambiguous. This CDR3 is built from 13 residues. V lost 1 base and J 4 bases, leaving 6 bases between the germline ends. Per the germline V gene, CDR1 is SGHTA and CDR2 is FQGNSA. This CDR3 is CASSLVGSDTQYF. CDR3 nucleotide sequence: TGTGCCAGCAGCTTAGTGGGCTCAGATACGCAGTATTTT.

The V and J genes are TRBV6-5 and TRBJ1-1; 8 positions agree with TRBD1. V lost 2 bases, J lost 5 bases, and 7 bases stayed unmatched. Germline CDR1 MNHEY, CDR2 SVGAGI. This CDR3 comprises 15 residues. The CDR3 is CASSYGQGAGTEAFF. DNA for the CDR3: TGTGCCAGCAGTTACGGCCAGGGGGCGGGTACTGAAGCTTTCTTT.

This chain connects TRBV30 to TRBJ1-5, with TRBD1 matching over 10 bases. This CDR3 is built from 15 residues. Germline trimming cut 3 bases from V and 1 base from J; bases unmatched to any gene: 3. Germline V gene sequence: CDR1 GTSNPN, CDR2 SVGIG (reference sequence). The CDR3 nucleotides read TGTGCCTGGAGCCCGGGACAGGGGAGCAATCAGCCCCAGCATTTT. Its protein product is CAWSPGQGSNQPQHF.

The chain's CDR3 is CASSRPGRDTGELFF. The CDR3 region has the DNA TGTGCCAGCAGCCGACCGGGACGGGACACCGGGGAGCTGTTTTTT. This chain connects TRBV4-2 to TRBJ2-2; perhaps D is TRBD1 or TRBD2 (5 bases each). Germline V gives CDR1 LGHNA, CDR2 YNFKEQ. This CDR3 has 15 residues. V was cut by 4 bases and J by 3 bases, with 12 bases left in between.

V is TRBV28 and J is TRBJ2-5; no reliable D call. The germline V and J ends were trimmed by 3 bases and 7 bases, with 15 bases remaining between them. The CDR3 has 14 residues. Germline CDR1 reads MDHEN; CDR2 reads SYDVKM. CDR3 residues: CASSFVGYEATQYF. The CDR3 DNA reads TGTGCCAGCAGTTTCGTAGGGTATGAAGCGACCCAGTACTTC.

J is TRBJ2-2 and V is TRBV4-2; TRBD2 agrees at 12 bases. The germline CDR1 and CDR2 sequences are LGHNA and YNFKEQ. The CDR3 extends over 16 amino acids. V was clipped by 6 bases and J by 4 bases; unmatched bases: 6. CDR3 nucleotides: TGTGCCAGCAGTCTACTAGCGGGGGGACCCACCGGGGAGCTGTTTTTT. Amino acid sequence: CASSLLAGGPTGELFF.

This CDR3 reads CASSFNGRDTGELFF. In DNA form, the CDR3 reads TGTGCCAGCAGCTTCAATGGGAGGGACACCGGGGAGCTGTTTTTT. The chain has TRBV7-2 and TRBJ2-2, with 7 bases matching TRBD2. With 3 bases clipped from V and 3 bases from J, the junction kept 4 bases outside the gene matches. Germline V lookup: CDR1 SGHTA, CDR2 FQGNSA. This CDR3 is built from 15 residues.

The chain combines TRBV9 with TRBJ2-1; unclear D gene. This CDR3 is 13 amino acids long. Germline V gene data show CDR1 as SGDLS and CDR2 as YYNGEE. V lost 4 bases and J 0 bases, leaving 5 bases between the germline ends. Written as DNA, the CDR3 is TGTGCCAGCAGCTCCCGCTCCTACAATGAGCAGTTCTTC. It encodes CASSSRSYNEQFF.

The chain uses TRBV2 and TRBJ1-1; weak D call: TRBD1 (5 bases). Germline CDR1 and CDR2: SNHLY and FYNNEI. V lost 4 bases, J lost 5 bases, and 11 bases lay in between. This CDR3 is built from 13 residues. The CDR3 protein is CASSGQGRTEAFF. DNA for the CDR3: TGTGCCAGCAGTGGGCAGGGCCGGACTGAAGCTTTCTTT.

The rearrangement joins TRBV11-3 to TRBJ2-1; D is perhaps TRBD1 (9 bases). The germline CDR1 and CDR2 sequences are SGHNT and YENEEA. The V end lost 5 bases, the J end lost 8 bases, and 22 bases lay between the germline ends. CDR3 length: 16 residues. As DNA, the CDR3 is TGTGCCAGCAGCCCCCGGGGGGGACAGGGCATGTATGAGCAGTTCTTC. Its translation: CASSPRGGQGMYEQFF.

This chain links TRBV19 with TRBJ1-1; D ambiguous. Germline CDR1 LNHDA, CDR2 SQIVND (reference sequence). Trimming took 5 bases from V and 4 from J, leaving 11 bases between them. CDR3 length equals 13 residues. This CDR3 reads CASSPQVSTEAFF. The CDR3, as DNA: TGTGCCAGTAGTCCTCAGGTCTCCACTGAAGCTTTCTTT.

V is TRBV25-1 and J is TRBJ1-5; D is unclear. CDR3 length: 16 amino acids. Germline V gene lookup returns CDR1 MGHDK and CDR2 SYGVNS. V was trimmed by 5 bases and J by 3 bases, leaving 17 bases between them. The CDR3 sequence is CASSKAGGLSNQPQHF. Written as DNA, the CDR3 is TGTGCCAGCAGTAAAGCCGGAGGTTTATCCAATCAGCCCCAGCATTTT. The complete variable domain, with remaining parts taken from reference TRBV25-1 and TRBJ1-5, reads EADIYQTPRYLVIGTGKKITLECSQTMGHDKMYWYQQDPGMELHLIHYSYGVNSTEKGDLSSESTVSRIRTEHFPLTLESARPSHTSQYLCASSKAGGLSNQPQHFGDGTRLSIL.

The chain links TRBV2 to TRBJ1-3; D is possibly TRBD1 (5 bases). Germline-derived CDR1 and CDR2 are SNHLY and FYNNEI. V was shortened by 7 bases and J by 0 bases, with 10 bases between the two germline ends. The CDR3 totals 14 residues. In DNA form, the CDR3 reads TGTGCCAGCACCGGGACGAGCTCTGGAAACACCATATATTTT. Protein product: CASTGTSSGNTIYF.

The DNA for the CDR3 is TGTGCCAGCAGTTATCAGGGGCGGGAGACCCAGTACTTC. Amino acids: CASSYQGRETQYF. The V and J genes are TRBV6-6 and TRBJ2-5; tentative D call: TRBD1 (6 bases). V lost 3 bases, J lost 5 bases, and 10 bases lay in between. The CDR3 has 13 residues. Germline V gene lookup returns CDR1 MNHNY and CDR2 SVGAGI (reference sequence).

The rearrangement uses TRBV28 and TRBJ2-2, with 9 bases lining up with TRBD2. The CDR3 sequence is 15 residues long. Losses at the gene ends were 6 bases for V and 2 bases for J; bases not matched to a gene: 4. Germline V gene data show CDR1 as MDHEN and CDR2 as SYDVKM. CDR3 in amino acids: CASSRGGDNTGELFF. DNA for the CDR3: TGTGCCAGCAGCCGCGGGGGGGATAACACCGGGGAGCTGTTTTTT.

The rearrangement links TRBV27 to TRBJ1-5; 9 bases agree with TRBD1. In germline, CDR1 is MNHEY, CDR2 SMNVEV (reference sequence). With V trimmed by 6 bases and J by 7 bases, 4 bases remained unmatched. CDR3 length: 13 residues. CDR3 sequence: CASRDRGAQPQHF. CDR3 sequence (DNA): TGTGCCAGCAGGGACAGGGGCGCCCAGCCCCAGCATTTT.

This clone appeared a single time. This sequence joins TRBV5-1 and TRBJ2-5; the D is unclear. The V and J ends lost 3 bases and 2 bases respectively, with 2 bases between them. Germline values: CDR1 SGHRS, CDR2 YFSETQ. The length of the CDR3 is 11 residues. For the CDR3, the DNA is TGCGCCAGCAGCTCTCAAGAGACCCAGTACTTC. It encodes CASSSQETQYF.

This clone was picked up one time. Here the CDR3 DNA reads TGTGCCAGCAGCCAGACCACAGGAAACAATGAGCAGTTCTTC. Amino acid sequence: CASSQTTGNNEQFF. The V gene is TRBV11-2, the J gene TRBJ2-1; weak D call: TRBD1 (5 bases). V was shortened by 5 bases and J by 5 bases, with 13 bases between the two germline ends. The CDR3 sequence is 14 residues long. Germline lookup yields CDR1 SGHAT and CDR2 FQNNGV.

CDR3 region: CANSAQGSGNTIYF. CDR3 DNA: TGTGCGAACTCTGCCCAGGGCTCTGGAAACACCATATATTTT. The chain is built from TRBV10-3 and TRBJ1-3; D possibly corresponds to TRBD1 (5 bases). The germline V gene has CDR1 ENHRY and CDR2 SYGVKD. This CDR3 is 14 amino acids long.

The V and J genes are TRBV2 and TRBJ2-1; 8 bases map to TRBD2. Germline V lookup: CDR1 SNHLY, CDR2 FYNNEI. The J segment lost 7 bases and the V segment lost 8 bases, leaving 10 bases of the junction unmatched. This CDR3 region has 14 residues. CDR3 protein: CASLDAGGWNEQFF. The DNA of the CDR3 is TGTGCCAGCCTAGACGCGGGGGGCTGGAATGAGCAGTTCTTC.

This chain links TRBV6-5 with TRBJ1-2; 7 nucleotides line up with TRBD1. Germline loops: CDR1 MNHEY, CDR2 SVGAGI. Trimming at V came to 5 bases and at J to 7 bases, leaving 7 bases not matched to a gene. This CDR3 spans 13 amino acids. CDR3 loop: CASSQRQGPGYTF. The CDR3, as DNA: TGTGCCAGCAGTCAGCGACAGGGCCCTGGCTACACCTTC.

The V gene is TRBV11-2, the J gene TRBJ1-2; 8 nucleotides align to TRBD1. Germline CDR1 reads SGHAT; CDR2 reads FQNNGV. The V gene end was trimmed by 4 bases and the J gene end by 4 bases; junction bases not matched to a gene: 8. This CDR3 is 15 amino acids long. The CDR3 sequence: CASSSRTGTIYGYTF. The CDR3 DNA is TGTGCCAGCAGCTCTAGGACAGGGACAATCTATGGCTACACCTTC.

The V and J genes are TRBV4-3 and TRBJ2-5, with D maybe TRBD2 (6 bases). Germline V gene sequence: CDR1 LGHNA, CDR2 YSLEER. The germline V and J ends were trimmed by 1 base and 0 bases, with 15 bases remaining between them. The CDR3 sequence is 17 residues long. The CDR3 loop reads CASSQGRGDGYQETQYF. DNA for the CDR3: TGCGCCAGCAGCCAAGGACGCGGGGACGGGTACCAAGAGACCCAGTACTTC.